Listed here are 22 T cell receptor beta chains from one sample, sequenced in a study of T cells after yellow fever vaccination. TCRdb reprocessed the 5' RACE reads with MiXCR, giving one entry per CDR3 protein. The sample holds approximately 160,000 distinct CDR3 sequences, about a tenth seen once. The sample consisted of CD8+ T cells sorted from PBMCs, taken 45 days after the yellow fever booster vaccination. These receptors came from a man between 18 and 29 years old who received the YFV17D yellow fever vaccine.

The chain links TRBV29-1 to TRBJ2-1; TRBD2 matches at 7 bases. This CDR3 contains 14 residues. CDR1 SQVTM and CDR2 ANQGSEA come from the germline V gene. V trimming: 3 bases; J trimming: 4 bases; junction bases outside the gene matches: 6. The CDR3: CSVDEPGGYNEQFF. The CDR3 nucleotides are TGCAGCGTTGATGAGCCGGGGGGTTACAATGAGCAGTTCTTC.

Only a few counts were recorded for this clonotype. This chain uses TRBV5-1 with TRBJ2-7; 9 bases match TRBD1. V dropped 4 bases and J dropped 5; count of bases not matched to a gene: 4. Germline CDR1 and CDR2: SGHRS and YFSETQ. The CDR3 runs 13 residues. This chain's CDR3 is CASSPTGGDEQYV. CDR3 in DNA: TGCGCCAGCAGCCCAACAGGGGGCGACGAGCAGTACGTC.

This clonotype came up a few times. V usage is TRBV7-8 and J usage is TRBJ1-3; 8 bases match TRBD1. Germline values: CDR1 SGHVS, CDR2 FQNEAQ. The trim removed 1 base at V and 4 bases at J, leaving 3 bases unmatched. The CDR3 sequence is 15 residues long. The CDR3 DNA is TGTGCCAGCAGCTTAGGGACAGGGAACGGAAACACCATATATTTT. It encodes CASSLGTGNGNTIYF.

There are a few counts of this clonotype. The chain is built from TRBV12-3 or TRBV12-4 and TRBJ2-1, with D perhaps TRBD1 (6 bases). The ends were cut back, 1 base at V and 0 bases at J, with 7 bases in the middle. The length of the CDR3 is 15 residues. CDR3 protein: CASSLEGGSYNEQFF. The CDR3 nucleotides are TGTGCCAGCAGTTTAGAAGGGGGCTCCTACAATGAGCAGTTCTTC.

J is TRBJ1-4 and V is TRBV6-5; 7 bases fit TRBD1. The CDR3 sequence is 15 residues long. Germline V CDR1 and CDR2: MNHEY, SVGAGI. J was trimmed by 5 bases and V by 7 bases; bases with no gene match: 10. Here the CDR3 DNA reads TGTGCCAGCACCACACTGATGACAGGGAATGAAAAACTGTTTTTT. Protein sequence: CASTTLMTGNEKLFF.

V gene TRBV7-2 combines with J gene TRBJ2-3, with 8 bases that match TRBD2. CDR1 SGHTA and CDR2 FQGNSA come from the germline V gene. V was clipped by 1 base and J by 1 base; unmatched bases: 7. CDR3 length equals 17 residues. The CDR3 loop reads CASSLEYGLAGTDTQYF. DNA of the CDR3: TGTGCCAGCAGCTTAGAATACGGACTAGCCGGCACAGATACGCAGTATTTT.

In its sample, this clonotype is medium-sized. This chain uses TRBV11-2 with TRBJ1-1, with 7 nucleotides matching TRBD1. CDR3 length: 17 residues. V gave up 4 bases and J gave up 1 base; unmatched junction bases: 12. CDR1 and CDR2 (germline): SGHAT, FQNNGV. The CDR3: CASSSPGGTARNTEAFF. The DNA for the CDR3 is TGTGCCAGCAGCTCCCCAGGGGGTACGGCAAGGAACACTGAAGCTTTCTTT.

The table lists this clonotype with a few counts. CDR3 sequence (DNA): TGTGCCAGCAGTTACGCACAGGTCTACGAGCAGTACGTC. It yields the protein CASSYAQVYEQYV. This chain joins TRBV6-2 or TRBV6-3 and TRBJ2-7; D possibly corresponds to TRBD1 (5 bases). Germline values: CDR1 MNHEY, CDR2 SVGEGT. Trimming removed 2 bases from V and 3 bases from J, with 8 bases in between. The CDR3 loop spans 13 amino acids.

J is TRBJ2-5 and V is TRBV4-1, with 8 nucleotides matching TRBD1. Germline CDR1 and CDR2: MGHRA and YSYEKL. J was trimmed by 5 bases and V by 3 bases; bases with no gene match: 8. The CDR3 extends over 15 amino acids. The CDR3 is CASSHPQGALETQYF. The CDR3 DNA follows: TGCGCCAGCAGCCACCCGCAGGGGGCCCTGGAGACCCAGTACTTC.

This clonotype was counted only a few times. This chain connects TRBV7-9 to TRBJ2-7; no firm D call. The CDR3 is 17 amino acids. With 3 bases removed from V and 2 bases from J, the gap between germline ends came to 20 bases. The germline CDR1 and CDR2 sequences are SEHNR and FQNEAQ (reference sequence). The CDR3 DNA follows: TGTGCCAGCAGCTTGCCCGGCGAATTCCCCAGTCCCTACGAGCAGTACGTC. Its protein is CASSLPGEFPSPYEQYV.

The J gene is TRBJ2-2, the V gene TRBV12-3 or TRBV12-4, with D perhaps matching TRBD1 or TRBD2 (5 bases each). Trimming removed 6 bases from V and 4 bases from J, with 12 bases in between. The CDR3 is made up of 14 amino acids. Written as DNA, the CDR3 is TGTGCCAGCAGGGGACCCCCGGGCACCGGGGAGCTGTTTTTT. This sequence encodes CASRGPPGTGELFF.

This clonotype was counted ten times or more. The chain uses TRBV7-8 and TRBJ2-5; D is unresolved. V lost 0 bases and J lost 4, with 6 bases in between. Germline V gene lookup returns CDR1 SGHVS and CDR2 FQNEAQ. The CDR3 covers 13 residues. The CDR3 region has the DNA TGTGCCAGCAGCTTAGCAAGGAGAGAGACCCAGTACTTC. Translating it yields CASSLARRETQYF.

The rearrangement joins TRBV7-9 to TRBJ1-4; 9 nucleotides agree with TRBD1. This CDR3 is 15 amino acids long. CDR1 is SEHNR, CDR2 FQNEAQ, per germline (reference sequence). The V gene end was trimmed by 5 bases and the J gene end by 6 bases; junction bases not matched to a gene: 7. The DNA for the CDR3 is TGTGCCAGCAGCCGTCCGGGACAGGGTCATGAAAAACTGTTTTTT. The encoded protein is CASSRPGQGHEKLFF. Full variable domain (remainder filled in from reference TRBV7-9 and TRBJ1-4): DTGVSQNPRHKITKRGQNVTFRCDPISEHNRLYWYRQTLGQGPEFLTYFQNEAQLEKSRLLSDRFSAERPKGSFSTLEIQRTEQGDSAMYLCASSRPGQGHEKLFFGSGTQLSVL.

This clonotype was picked up a small number of times. This chain joins TRBV11-1 and TRBJ2-3, with 7 nucleotides matching TRBD1. J lost 7 bases, V lost 3 bases, and 13 bases had no gene match. Looked up from germline, CDR1 is SGHAT and CDR2 is FQDESV (reference sequence). CDR3 size: 16 residues. CDR3 nucleotide sequence: TGTGCCAGCAGCTTTGGACAGGATGAAGTCAAGAATACGCAGTATTTT. Translating it yields CASSFGQDEVKNTQYF.

This chain links TRBV9 with TRBJ2-2; TRBD1 matches 7 bases. V was pared by 3 bases and J by 4 bases, with 6 bases of the junction left unmatched. Germline CDR1 and CDR2: SGDLS and YYNGEE. The CDR3 is 15 amino acids. The CDR3 DNA sequence: TGTGCCAGCAGCGAGGATACAGGGGTCACCGGGGAGCTGTTTTTT. Translated, it gives CASSEDTGVTGELFF.

This clonotype was found a few times. The V and J genes are TRBV7-6 and TRBJ1-5, with a possible D match to TRBD1 (5 bases). The ends were cut back, 5 bases at V and 6 bases at J, with 14 bases in the middle. The CDR3 is 14 residues long. CDR1 is SGHVS and CDR2 is FNYEAQ in the germline V gene. The CDR3 sequence is CASSQTESGQPQHF. The CDR3 region has the DNA TGTGCCAGCAGCCAGACAGAGAGTGGTCAGCCCCAGCATTTT.

This clonotype was observed many times. The chain couples TRBV20-1 to TRBJ1-6, with a possible D match to TRBD1 (5 bases). The CDR3 length is 15 residues. The V gene lost 2 bases and the J gene lost 5 bases, with 13 bases spanning the gap. Per the germline V gene, CDR1 is DFQATT and CDR2 is SNEGSKA (reference sequence). The CDR3 reads CSARPGTPDNSPLHF. In DNA, the CDR3 is TGCAGTGCTAGACCTGGGACGCCGGATAATTCACCCCTCCACTTT.

This clonotype was recorded a few times. This chain links TRBV4-1 with TRBJ1-1, with 7 bases fitting TRBD1. CDR3 length: 15 amino acids. Per the germline V gene, CDR1 is MGHRA and CDR2 is YSYEKL. Losses at the gene ends were 3 bases for V and 5 bases for J; bases not matched to a gene: 9. In DNA form, the CDR3 reads TGCGCCAGCAGCCAGGGACAGAGACTGGGGACTGAAGCTTTCTTT. Its translation: CASSQGQRLGTEAFF.

This sequence joins TRBV3-2 and TRBJ2-7. TRBV3-2 is recorded as a pseudogene. CDR3 length: 11 amino acids. As DNA, the CDR3 is TGTGCCAGAGGGAGAACCTACGAGCAGTACGTC. It encodes CARGRTYEQYV.

The chain has TRBV7-6 and TRBJ2-3; 11 bases are shared with TRBD2. Germline assignment: CDR1 SGHVS and CDR2 FNYEAQ. Trimming cost V 0 bases and J 5 bases; bases outside gene matches: 4. There are 16 residues in the CDR3. The CDR3 nucleotides read TGTGCCAGCAGCTTAGCTAGCGGGGGGGCCAGAGATACGCAGTATTTT. It yields the protein CASSLASGGARDTQYF.

This clonotype was seen at least ten times. This chain links TRBV20-1 with TRBJ1-2; 9 bases map to TRBD1. J lost 3 bases, V lost 0 bases, and 11 bases had no gene match. Per germline, CDR1 DFQATT and CDR2 SNEGSKA (reference sequence). This CDR3 has 17 residues. The CDR3 here is CSARDWGDRVLDYGYTF. For the CDR3, the DNA is TGCAGTGCTAGAGATTGGGGGGACAGGGTTCTTGACTATGGCTACACCTTC.

This clonotype has a handful of counts. The V gene is TRBV5-8, the J gene TRBJ2-2; TRBD2 agrees at 11 bases. V trimming: 4 bases; J trimming: 1 base; junction bases outside the gene matches: 9. The CDR3 runs to 18 residues. Germline lookup yields CDR1 SGHTS and CDR2 YDEGEE. For the CDR3, the DNA is TGTGCCAGCAGCCCCCCACCTACTAGCGGGGGGAACACCGGGGAGCTGTTTTTT. This translates into CASSPPPTSGGNTGELFF.